This TCR beta chain was identified during a study of blood T cell repertoires in COVID-19. Whole-study context: The origin of the acute and convalescent COVID-19 samples was the United States, Italy and Spain.

Sequenced by immunoSEQ multiplex PCR; TCRdb stores in-frame clones only, minus some. The sample has about 480,000 clones, 88% seen once. Seattle enrolled patients during active infection and tracked them longitudinally. Germline V gene data show CDR1 as SQVTM and CDR2 as ANQGSEA. The CDR3 runs to 14 residues. The J segment lost 3 bases and the V segment lost 7 bases, leaving 9 bases of the junction unmatched. The receptor was derived from a woman aged 50 to 60 with COVID-19, enrolled during active disease. J is TRBJ1-1 and V is TRBV29-1, with 9 bases lining up with TRBD1. What was sequenced was peripheral blood. The CDR3 coding sequence is TGCAGCGCGGTATCACAGGGGGCCTACACTGAAGCTTTCTTT. Protein sequence: CSAVSQGAYTEAFF.